This T cell receptor beta chain appears in the sequencing data of a study of control samples from healthy donors and cancer patients. The CDR3 sequence is 16 residues long. Unmatched junction bases numbered 5, after V lost 1 base and J lost 0 bases. Germline CDR1 and CDR2: LGHNA and YSLEER. Sequencing was performed with immunoSEQ multiplex PCR; in TCRdb, only in-frame clones are kept and a portion is missing. The sample has about 410,000 clones, around 90% seen once. The receptor was derived from a man aged 35-49 years with head and neck cancer. The material sequenced was PBMCs. The V and J genes are TRBV4-3 and TRBJ2-7, with 8 bases identical to TRBD2. The CDR3 reads CASSQAPTSGSYEQYF. CDR3 sequence (DNA): TGCGCCAGCAGCCAAGCTCCCACTAGCGGCTCCTACGAGCAGTACTTC.